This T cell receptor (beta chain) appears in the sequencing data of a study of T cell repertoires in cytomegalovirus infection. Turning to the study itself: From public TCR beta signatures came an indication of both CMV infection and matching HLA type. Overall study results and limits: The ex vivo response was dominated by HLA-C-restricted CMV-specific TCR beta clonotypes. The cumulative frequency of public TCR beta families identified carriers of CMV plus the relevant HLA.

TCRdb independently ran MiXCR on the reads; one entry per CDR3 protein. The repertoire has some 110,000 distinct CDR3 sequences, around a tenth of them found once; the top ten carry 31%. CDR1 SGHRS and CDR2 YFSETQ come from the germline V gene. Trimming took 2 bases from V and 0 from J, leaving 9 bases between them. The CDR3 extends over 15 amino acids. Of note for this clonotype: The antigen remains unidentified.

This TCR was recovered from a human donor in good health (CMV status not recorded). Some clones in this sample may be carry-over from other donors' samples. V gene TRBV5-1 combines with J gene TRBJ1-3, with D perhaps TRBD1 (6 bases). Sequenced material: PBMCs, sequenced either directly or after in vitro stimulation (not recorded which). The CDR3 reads CASSFGQSSGNTIYF. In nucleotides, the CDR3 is TGCGCCAGCAGCTTTGGACAGAGCTCTGGAAACACCATATATTTT.